This entry concerns a single TCR beta chain. Its antigen is currently unknown. Germline V gene lookup returns CDR1 SGHNT and CDR2 YYREEE (reference sequence). The CDR3 extends over 15 amino acids. Germline trimming cut 0 bases from V and 10 bases from J; bases unmatched to any gene: 9. This entry belongs to a study of PD-1 blockade in classical Hodgkin lymphoma. Findings of the study overall: Sources of repertoire differences remain undefined, possibly disease activity or prior therapy. Relapsed/refractory patients reportedly had the lowest baseline TCR diversity, below newly diagnosed patients, who were below healthy donors.

Time point reported: newly diagnosed, previously untreated cHL patient sample. Investigators isolated CD4+ T cells from thawed PBMCs through magnetic negative selection. Acting as the comparison were PBMCs from newly diagnosed, untreated classical Hodgkin lymphoma. TCRdb keeps only in-frame clones here, not all; method: immunoSEQ multiplex PCR. The sample has 15,000 or so clones, 92% seen once. The sequencing sample was made of CD4+ T cells from blood. The sequence derives from a human donor with classical Hodgkin lymphoma. The rearrangement joins TRBV5-4 to TRBJ1-5; 8 nucleotides agree with TRBD1. The DNA for the CDR3 is TGTGCCAGCAGCTTGGACCAGGGGGCGCAGGGACCCCAGCATTTT. This codes for CASSLDQGAQGPQHF.